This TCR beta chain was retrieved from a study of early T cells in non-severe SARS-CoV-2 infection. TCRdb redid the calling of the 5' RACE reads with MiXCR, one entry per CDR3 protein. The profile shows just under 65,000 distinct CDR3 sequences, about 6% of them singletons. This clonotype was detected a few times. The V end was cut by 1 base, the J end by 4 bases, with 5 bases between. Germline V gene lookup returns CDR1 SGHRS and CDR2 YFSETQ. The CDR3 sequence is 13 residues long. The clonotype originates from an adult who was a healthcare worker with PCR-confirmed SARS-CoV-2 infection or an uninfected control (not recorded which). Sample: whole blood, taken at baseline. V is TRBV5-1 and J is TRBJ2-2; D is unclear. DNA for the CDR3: TGCGCCAGCAGCTTGTACGTCACCGGGGAGCTGTTTTTT. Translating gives CASSLYVTGELFF.